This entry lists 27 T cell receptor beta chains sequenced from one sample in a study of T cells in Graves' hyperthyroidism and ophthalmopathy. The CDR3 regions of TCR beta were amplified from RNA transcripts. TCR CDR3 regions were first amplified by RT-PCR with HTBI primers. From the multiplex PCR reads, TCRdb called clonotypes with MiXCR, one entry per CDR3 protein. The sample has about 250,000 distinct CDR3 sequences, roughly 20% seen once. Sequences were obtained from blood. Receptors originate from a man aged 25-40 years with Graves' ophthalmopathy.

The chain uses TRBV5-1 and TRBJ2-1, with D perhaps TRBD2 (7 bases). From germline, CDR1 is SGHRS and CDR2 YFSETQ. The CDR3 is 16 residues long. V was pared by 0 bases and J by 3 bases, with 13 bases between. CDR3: CASSLGSGTNYNEQFF. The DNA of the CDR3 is TGCGCCAGCAGCTTGGGAAGCGGGACAAACTACAATGAGCAGTTCTTC.

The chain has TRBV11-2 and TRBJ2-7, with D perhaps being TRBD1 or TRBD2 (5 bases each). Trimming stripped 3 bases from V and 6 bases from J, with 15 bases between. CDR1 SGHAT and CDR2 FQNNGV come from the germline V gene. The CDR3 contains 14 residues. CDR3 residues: CASSFGGAWSEQYF. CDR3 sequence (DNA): TGTGCCAGCAGCTTTGGGGGAGCCTGGTCCGAGCAGTACTTC.

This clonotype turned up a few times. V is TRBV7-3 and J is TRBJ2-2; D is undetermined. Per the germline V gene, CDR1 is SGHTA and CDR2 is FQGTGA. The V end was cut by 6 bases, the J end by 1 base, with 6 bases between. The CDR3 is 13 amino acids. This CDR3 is CASSIRNTGELFF. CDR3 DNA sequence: TGTGCCAGCAGTATCCGGAACACCGGGGAGCTGTTTTTT.

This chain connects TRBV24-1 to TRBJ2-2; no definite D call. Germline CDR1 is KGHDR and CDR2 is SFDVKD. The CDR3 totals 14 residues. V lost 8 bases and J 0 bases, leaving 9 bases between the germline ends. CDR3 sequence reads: CATKGGTNTGELFF. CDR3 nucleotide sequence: TGTGCCACCAAGGGCGGCACGAACACCGGGGAGCTGTTTTTT.

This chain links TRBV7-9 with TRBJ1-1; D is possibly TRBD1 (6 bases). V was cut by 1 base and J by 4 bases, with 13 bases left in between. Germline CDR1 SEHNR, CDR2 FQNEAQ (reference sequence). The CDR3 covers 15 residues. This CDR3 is CASSLDLQGITEAFF. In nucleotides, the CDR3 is TGTGCCAGCAGCTTAGACCTACAGGGTATCACTGAAGCTTTCTTT.

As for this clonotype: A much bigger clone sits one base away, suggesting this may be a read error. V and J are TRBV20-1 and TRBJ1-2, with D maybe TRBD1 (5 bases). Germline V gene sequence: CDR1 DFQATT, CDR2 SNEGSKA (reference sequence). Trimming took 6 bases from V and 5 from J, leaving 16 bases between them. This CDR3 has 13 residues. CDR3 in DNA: TGCAGTGCAAAGGTCGGGGCGAGTTATGGCTACACCTTC. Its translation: CSAKVGASYGYTF.

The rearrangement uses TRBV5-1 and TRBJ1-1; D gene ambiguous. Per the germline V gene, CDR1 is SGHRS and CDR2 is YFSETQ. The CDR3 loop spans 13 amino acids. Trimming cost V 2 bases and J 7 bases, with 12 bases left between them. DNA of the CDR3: TGCGCCAGCAGCTTTACGGGGTCCAGTGAAGCTTTCTTT. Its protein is CASSFTGSSEAFF.

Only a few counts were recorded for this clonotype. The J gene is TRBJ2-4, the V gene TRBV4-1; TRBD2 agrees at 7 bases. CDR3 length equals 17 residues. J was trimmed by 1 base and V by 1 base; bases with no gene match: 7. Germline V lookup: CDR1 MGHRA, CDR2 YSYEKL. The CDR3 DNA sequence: TGCGCCAGCAGCCAAGCGGAGGGAGGGCCCGCCAAAAACATTCAGTACTTC. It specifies CASSQAEGGPAKNIQYF.

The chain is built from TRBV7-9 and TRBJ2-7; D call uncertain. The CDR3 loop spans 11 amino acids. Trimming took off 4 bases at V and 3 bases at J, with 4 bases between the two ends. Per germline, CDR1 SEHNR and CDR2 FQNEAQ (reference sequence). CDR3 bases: TGTGCCAGCAGCTACAACTACGAGCAGTACTTC. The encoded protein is CASSYNYEQYF.

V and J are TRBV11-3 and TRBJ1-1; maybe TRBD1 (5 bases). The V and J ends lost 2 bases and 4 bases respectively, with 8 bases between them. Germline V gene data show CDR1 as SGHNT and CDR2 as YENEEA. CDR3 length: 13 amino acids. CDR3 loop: CASSLPGGTEAFF. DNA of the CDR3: TGTGCCAGCAGCTTACCGGGGGGCACTGAAGCTTTCTTT.

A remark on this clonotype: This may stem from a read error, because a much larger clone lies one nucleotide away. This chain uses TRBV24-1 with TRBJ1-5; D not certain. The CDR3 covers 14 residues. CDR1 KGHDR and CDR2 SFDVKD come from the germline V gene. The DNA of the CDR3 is TGTGCCACCGCTAGTCACAGCTCCAATCGGCCCCAGCATTTT. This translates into CATASHSSNRPQHF.

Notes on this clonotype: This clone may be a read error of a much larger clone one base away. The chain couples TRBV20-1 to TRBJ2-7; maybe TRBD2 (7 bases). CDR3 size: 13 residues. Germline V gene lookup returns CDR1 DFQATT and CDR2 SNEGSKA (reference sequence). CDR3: CGAGGGPDYEQYF. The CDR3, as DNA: TGCGGTGCTGGCGGGGGCCCTGACTACGAGCAGTACTTC.

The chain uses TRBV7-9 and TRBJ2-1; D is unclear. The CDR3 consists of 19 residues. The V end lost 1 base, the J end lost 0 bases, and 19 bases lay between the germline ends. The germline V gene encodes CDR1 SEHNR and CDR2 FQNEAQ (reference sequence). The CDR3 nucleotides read TGTGCCAGCAGCTTAGGGGGTGGCAGTCGGGTAAGCTCCTACAATGAGCAGTTCTTC. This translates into CASSLGGGSRVSSYNEQFF.

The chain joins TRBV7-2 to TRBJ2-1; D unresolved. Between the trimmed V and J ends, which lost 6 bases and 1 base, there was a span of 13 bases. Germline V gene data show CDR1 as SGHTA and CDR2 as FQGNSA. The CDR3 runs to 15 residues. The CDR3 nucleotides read TGTGCCAGCAGACCTAGACTGTGGTCCTACAATGAGCAGTTCTTC. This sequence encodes CASRPRLWSYNEQFF.

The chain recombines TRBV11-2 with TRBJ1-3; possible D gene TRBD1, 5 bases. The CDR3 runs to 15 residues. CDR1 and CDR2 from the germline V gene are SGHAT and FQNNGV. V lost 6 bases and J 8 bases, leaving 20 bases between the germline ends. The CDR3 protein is CASRRTGTLGDTIYF. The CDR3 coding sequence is TGTGCCAGCAGGCGTACCGGGACTTTAGGGGACACCATATATTTT.

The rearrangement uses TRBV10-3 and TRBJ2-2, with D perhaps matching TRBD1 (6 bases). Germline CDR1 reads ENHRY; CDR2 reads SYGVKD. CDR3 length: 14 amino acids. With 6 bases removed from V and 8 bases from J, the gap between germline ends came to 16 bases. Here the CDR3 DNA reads TGTGCCATCAGGGGGGACACCTCGGCGGGGGAGCTGTTTTTT. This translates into CAIRGDTSAGELFF.

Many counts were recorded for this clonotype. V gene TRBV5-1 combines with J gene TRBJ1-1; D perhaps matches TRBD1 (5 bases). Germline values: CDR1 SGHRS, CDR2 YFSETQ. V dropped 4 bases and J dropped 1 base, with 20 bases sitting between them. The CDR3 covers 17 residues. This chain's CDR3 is CASSTYHSGRTNTEAFF. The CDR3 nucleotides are TGCGCCAGCAGCACATACCACTCGGGACGGACGAACACTGAAGCTTTCTTT.

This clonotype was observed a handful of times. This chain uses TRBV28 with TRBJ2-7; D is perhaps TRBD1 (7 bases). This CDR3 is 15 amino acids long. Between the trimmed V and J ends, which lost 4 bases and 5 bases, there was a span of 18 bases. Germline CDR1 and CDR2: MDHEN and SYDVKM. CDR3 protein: CASSSPGGGADEQYF. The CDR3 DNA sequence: TGTGCCAGCAGTTCCCCCGGAGGGGGCGCAGACGAGCAGTACTTC. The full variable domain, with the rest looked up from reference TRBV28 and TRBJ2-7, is DVKVTQSSRYLVKRTGEKVFLECVQDMDHENMFWYRQDPGLGLRLIYFSYDVKMKEKGDIPEGYSVSREKKERFSLILESASTNQTSMYLCASSSPGGGADEQYFGPGTRLTVT.

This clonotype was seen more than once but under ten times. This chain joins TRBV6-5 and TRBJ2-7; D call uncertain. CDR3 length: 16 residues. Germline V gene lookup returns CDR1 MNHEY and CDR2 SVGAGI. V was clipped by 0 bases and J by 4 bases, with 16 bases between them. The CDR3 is CASSYSRVVGNYEQYF. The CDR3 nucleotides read TGTGCCAGCAGTTACTCACGGGTAGTTGGCAATTACGAGCAGTACTTC.

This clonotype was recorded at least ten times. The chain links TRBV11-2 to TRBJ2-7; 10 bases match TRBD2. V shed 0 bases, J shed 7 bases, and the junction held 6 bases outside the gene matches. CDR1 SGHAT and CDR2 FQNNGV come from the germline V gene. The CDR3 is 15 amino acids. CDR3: CASSLEGSGRMEQYF. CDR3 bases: TGTGCCAGCAGCTTAGAAGGTAGCGGGAGGATGGAGCAGTACTTC.

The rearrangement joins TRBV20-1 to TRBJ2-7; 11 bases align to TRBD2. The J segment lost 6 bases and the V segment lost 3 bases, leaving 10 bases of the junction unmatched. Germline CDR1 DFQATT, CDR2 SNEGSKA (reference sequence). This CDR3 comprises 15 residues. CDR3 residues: CSASPQTSGIVEQYF. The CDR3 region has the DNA TGCAGTGCTAGCCCTCAGACTAGCGGGATCGTCGAGCAGTACTTC.

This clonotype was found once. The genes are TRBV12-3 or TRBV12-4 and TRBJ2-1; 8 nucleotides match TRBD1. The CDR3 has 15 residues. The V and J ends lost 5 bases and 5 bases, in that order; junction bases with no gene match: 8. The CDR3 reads CASSGGQGYNNEQFF. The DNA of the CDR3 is TGTGCCAGCAGTGGAGGACAGGGATACAACAATGAGCAGTTCTTC.

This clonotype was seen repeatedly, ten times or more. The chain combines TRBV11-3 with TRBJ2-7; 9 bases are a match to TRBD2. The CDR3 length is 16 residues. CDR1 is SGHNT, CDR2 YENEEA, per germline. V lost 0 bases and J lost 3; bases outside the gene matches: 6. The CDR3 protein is CASSLDVGSGSYEQYF. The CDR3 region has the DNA TGTGCCAGCAGCTTAGATGTCGGTAGCGGGAGCTACGAGCAGTACTTC.

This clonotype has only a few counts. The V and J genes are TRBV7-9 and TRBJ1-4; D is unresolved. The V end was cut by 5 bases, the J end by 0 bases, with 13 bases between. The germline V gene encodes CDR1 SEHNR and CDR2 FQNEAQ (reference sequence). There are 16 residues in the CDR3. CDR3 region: CASSPGEVATNEKLFF. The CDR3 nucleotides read TGTGCCAGCAGCCCCGGGGAGGTTGCAACTAATGAAAAACTGTTTTTT. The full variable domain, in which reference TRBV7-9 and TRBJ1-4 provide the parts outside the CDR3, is DTGVSQNPRHKITKRGQNVTFRCDPISEHNRLYWYRQTLGQGPEFLTYFQNEAQLEKSRLLSDRFSAERPKGSFSTLEIQRTEQGDSAMYLCASSPGEVATNEKLFFGSGTQLSVL.

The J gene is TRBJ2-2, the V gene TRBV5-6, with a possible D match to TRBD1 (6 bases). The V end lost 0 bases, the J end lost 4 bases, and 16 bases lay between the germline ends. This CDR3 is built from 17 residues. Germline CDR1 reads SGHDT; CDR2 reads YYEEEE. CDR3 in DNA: TGTGCCAGCAGCTTGGGTGGGGCAGGGGAGTTCACCGGGGAGCTGTTTTTT. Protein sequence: CASSLGGAGEFTGELFF.

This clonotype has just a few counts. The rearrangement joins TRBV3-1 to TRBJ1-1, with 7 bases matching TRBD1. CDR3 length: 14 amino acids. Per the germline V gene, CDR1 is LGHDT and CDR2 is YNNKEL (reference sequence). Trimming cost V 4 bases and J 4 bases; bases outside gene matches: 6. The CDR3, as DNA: TGTGCCAGCAGCCCCGCAGGGGGGACCACTGAAGCTTTCTTT. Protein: CASSPAGGTTEAFF.

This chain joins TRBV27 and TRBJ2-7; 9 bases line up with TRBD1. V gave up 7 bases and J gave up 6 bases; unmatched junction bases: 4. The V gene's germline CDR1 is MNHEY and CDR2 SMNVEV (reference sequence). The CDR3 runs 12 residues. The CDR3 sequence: CASKGQGVEQYF. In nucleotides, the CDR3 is TGTGCCAGCAAGGGACAGGGTGTCGAGCAGTACTTC.